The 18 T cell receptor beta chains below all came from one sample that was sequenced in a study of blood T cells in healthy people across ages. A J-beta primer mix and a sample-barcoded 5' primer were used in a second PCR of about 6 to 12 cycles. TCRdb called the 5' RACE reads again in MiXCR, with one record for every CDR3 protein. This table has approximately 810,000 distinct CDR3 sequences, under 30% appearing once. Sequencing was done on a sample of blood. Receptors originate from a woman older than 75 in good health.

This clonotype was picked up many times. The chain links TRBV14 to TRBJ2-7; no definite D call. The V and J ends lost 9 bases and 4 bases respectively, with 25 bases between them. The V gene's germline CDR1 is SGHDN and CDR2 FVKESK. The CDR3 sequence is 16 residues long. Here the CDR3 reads CARRKVVRHLPYEQYF. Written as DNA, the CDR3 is TGTGCCAGAAGAAAGGTCGTGAGACACCTCCCTTACGAGCAGTACTTC. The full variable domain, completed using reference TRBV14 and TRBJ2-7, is EAGVTQFPSHSVIEKGQTVTLRCDPISGHDNLYWYRRVMGKEIKFLLHFVKESKQDESGMPNNRFLAERTGGTYSTLKVQPAELEDSGVYFCARRKVVRHLPYEQYFGPGTRLTVT.

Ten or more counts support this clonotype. The CDR3 here is CASSGQVRQTQYF. The CDR3 coding sequence is TGTGCCAGCAGTGGACAGGTCCGGCAGACCCAGTACTTC. The rearrangement links TRBV6-2 or TRBV6-3 to TRBJ2-5; TRBD1 aligns across 7 bases. There are 13 residues in the CDR3. V gave up 5 bases and J gave up 6 bases; unmatched junction bases: 6. CDR1 is MNHEY and CDR2 is SVGEGT in the germline V gene.

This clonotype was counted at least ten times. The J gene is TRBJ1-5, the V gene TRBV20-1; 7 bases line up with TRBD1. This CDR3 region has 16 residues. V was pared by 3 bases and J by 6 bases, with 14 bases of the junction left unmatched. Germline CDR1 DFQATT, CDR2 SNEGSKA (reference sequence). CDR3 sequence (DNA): TGCAGTGCTAGTGGCGGATGGCAGGGGGACGGTCAGCCCCAGCATTTT. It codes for CSASGGWQGDGQPQHF.

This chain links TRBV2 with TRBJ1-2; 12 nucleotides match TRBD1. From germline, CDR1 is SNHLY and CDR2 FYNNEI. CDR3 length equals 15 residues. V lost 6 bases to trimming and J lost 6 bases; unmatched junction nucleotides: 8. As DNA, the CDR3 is TGTGCCAGCAGGGGGACAGGGGGCGCCCTCGATGGCTACACCTTC. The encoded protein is CASRGTGGALDGYTF.

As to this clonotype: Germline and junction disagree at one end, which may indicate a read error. The CDR3 loop is CAGSQESVSYEQYF. CDR3 in DNA: TGTGCCGGCAGCCAAGAATCCGTTTCCTACGAGCAGTACTTC. The genes are TRBV3-1 and TRBJ2-7; D remains unclear. The CDR3 consists of 14 residues. Germline V gives CDR1 LGHDT, CDR2 YNNKEL (reference sequence).

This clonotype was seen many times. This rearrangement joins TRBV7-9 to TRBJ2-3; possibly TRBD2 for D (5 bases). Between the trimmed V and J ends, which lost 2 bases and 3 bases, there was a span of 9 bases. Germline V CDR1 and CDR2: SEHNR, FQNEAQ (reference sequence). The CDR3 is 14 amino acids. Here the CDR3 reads CASSLRLSTDTQYF. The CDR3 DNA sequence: TGTGCCAGCAGCTTAAGACTATCTACAGATACGCAGTATTTT. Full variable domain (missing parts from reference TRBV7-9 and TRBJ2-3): DTGVSQNPRHKITKRGQNVTFRCDPISEHNRLYWYRQTLGQGPEFLTYFQNEAQLEKSRLLSDRFSAERPKGSFSTLEIQRTEQGDSAMYLCASSLRLSTDTQYFGPGTRLTVL.

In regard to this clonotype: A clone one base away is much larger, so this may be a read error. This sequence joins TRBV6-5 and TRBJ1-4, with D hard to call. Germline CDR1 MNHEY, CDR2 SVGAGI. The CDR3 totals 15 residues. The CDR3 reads CASSTDPATNEELFF. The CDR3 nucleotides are TGTGCCAGCAGTACAGACCCCGCGACTAATGAAGAACTGTTTTTT.

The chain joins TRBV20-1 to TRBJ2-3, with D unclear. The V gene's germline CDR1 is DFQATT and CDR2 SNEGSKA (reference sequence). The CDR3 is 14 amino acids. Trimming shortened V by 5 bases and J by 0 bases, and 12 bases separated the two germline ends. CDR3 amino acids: CSAFPWRSTDTQYF. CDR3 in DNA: TGCAGTGCTTTTCCCTGGCGGAGCACAGATACGCAGTATTTT.

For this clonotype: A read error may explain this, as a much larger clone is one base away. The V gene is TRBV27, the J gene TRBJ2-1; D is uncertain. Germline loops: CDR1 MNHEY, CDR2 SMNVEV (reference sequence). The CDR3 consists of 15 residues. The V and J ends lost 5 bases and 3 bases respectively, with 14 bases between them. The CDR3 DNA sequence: TGTGCCAGCAGTCCAGACGTTCCCAACTACAATGAGCAGTTCTTC. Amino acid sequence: CASSPDVPNYNEQFF.

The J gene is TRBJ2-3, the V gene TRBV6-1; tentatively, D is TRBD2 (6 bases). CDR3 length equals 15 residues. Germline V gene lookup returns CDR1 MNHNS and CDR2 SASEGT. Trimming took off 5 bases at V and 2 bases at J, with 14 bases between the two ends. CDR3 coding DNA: TGTGCCAGCAGTCGCCGGACTATTTACACAGATACGCAGTATTTT. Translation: CASSRRTIYTDTQYF.

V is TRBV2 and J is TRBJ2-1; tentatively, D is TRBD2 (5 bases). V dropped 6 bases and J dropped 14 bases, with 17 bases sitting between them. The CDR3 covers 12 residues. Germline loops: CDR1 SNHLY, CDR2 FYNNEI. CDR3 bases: TGTGCCAGCAGCAGAACACGGGGATCGGAGTTCTTC. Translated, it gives CASSRTRGSEFF.

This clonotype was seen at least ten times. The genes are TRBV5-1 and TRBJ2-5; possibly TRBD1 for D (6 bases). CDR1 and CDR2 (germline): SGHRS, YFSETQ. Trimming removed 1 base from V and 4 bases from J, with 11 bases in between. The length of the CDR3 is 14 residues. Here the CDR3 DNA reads TGCGCCAGCAGCTTGCTGGACAGTAGAGAGACCCAGTACTTC. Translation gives CASSLLDSRETQYF.

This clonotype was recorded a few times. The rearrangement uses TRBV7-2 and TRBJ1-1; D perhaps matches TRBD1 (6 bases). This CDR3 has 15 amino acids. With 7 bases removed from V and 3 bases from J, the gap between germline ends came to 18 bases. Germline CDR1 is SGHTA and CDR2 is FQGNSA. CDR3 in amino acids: CASKPDGGRDTEAFF. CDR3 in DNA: TGTGCCAGCAAGCCAGATGGGGGCCGTGACACTGAAGCTTTCTTT.

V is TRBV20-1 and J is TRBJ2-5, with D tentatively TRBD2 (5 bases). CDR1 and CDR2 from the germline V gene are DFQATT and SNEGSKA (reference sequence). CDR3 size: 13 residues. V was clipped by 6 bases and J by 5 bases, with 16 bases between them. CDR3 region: CSAAALGFETQYF. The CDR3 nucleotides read TGCAGTGCAGCGGCCCTAGGTTTCGAGACCCAGTACTTC.

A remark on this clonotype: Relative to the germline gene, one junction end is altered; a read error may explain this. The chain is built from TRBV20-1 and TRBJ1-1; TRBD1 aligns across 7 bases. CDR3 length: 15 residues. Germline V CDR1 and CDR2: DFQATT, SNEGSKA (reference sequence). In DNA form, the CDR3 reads TGCAGTGCGTCGACCTGGGACAGACTGAACGCTGAAGCTTTCTTT. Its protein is CSASTWDRLNAEAFF.

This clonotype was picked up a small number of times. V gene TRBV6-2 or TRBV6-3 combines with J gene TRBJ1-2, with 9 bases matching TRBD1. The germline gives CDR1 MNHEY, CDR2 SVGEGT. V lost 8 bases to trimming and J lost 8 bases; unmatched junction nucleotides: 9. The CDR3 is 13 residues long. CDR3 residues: CASGRDRASGYTF. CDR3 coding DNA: TGTGCCAGCGGACGGGACAGGGCCTCAGGCTACACCTTC.

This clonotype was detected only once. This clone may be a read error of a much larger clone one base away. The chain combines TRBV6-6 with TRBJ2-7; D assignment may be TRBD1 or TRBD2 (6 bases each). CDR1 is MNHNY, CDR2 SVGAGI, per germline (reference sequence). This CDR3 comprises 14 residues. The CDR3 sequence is CVSSYEWGAGEQYF. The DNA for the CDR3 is TGTGTCAGCAGTTACGAATGGGGGGCGGGCGAGCAGTACTTC.

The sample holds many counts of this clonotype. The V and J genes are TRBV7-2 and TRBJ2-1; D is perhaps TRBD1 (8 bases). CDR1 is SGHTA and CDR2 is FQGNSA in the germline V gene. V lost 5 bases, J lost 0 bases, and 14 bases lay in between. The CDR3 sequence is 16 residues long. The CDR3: CASSQQGGTSYNEQFF. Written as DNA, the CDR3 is TGTGCCAGCAGCCAACAGGGGGGGACCTCCTACAATGAGCAGTTCTTC.